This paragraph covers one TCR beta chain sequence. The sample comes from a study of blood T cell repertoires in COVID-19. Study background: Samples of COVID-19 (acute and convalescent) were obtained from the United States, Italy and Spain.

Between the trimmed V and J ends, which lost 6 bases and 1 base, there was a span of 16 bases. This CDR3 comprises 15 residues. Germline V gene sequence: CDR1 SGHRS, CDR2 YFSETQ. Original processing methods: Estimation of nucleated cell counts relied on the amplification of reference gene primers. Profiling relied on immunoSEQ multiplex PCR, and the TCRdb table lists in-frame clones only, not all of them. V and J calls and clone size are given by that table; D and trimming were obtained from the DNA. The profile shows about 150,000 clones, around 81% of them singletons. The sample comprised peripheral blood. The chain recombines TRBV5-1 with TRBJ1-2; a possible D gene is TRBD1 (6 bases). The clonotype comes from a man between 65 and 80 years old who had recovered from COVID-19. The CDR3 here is CASTERAGDNYGYTF. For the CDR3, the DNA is TGCGCCAGCACCGAAAGGGCAGGGGATAACTATGGCTACACCTTC.